This T cell receptor (beta chain) was sequenced in a study of cytomegalovirus exposure and HLA in healthy donors. It was with 60 Vbeta and 13 Jbeta primers that the PCR ran. Repertoires were generated with immunoSEQ multiplex PCR, while TCRdb's copy carries only in-frame clones and drops some. This table holds about 100,000 clones, approximately 82% found once. Study-wide results and limits: A cluster of highly shared sequence variants was likely a sequencing artifact. Later on, an analysis tied around 17,000 TCR beta sequences to HLA alleles at 0.05 false discovery rate. Cytomegalovirus status was reportedly diagnosed by the classifier with high sensitivity and specificity. Cytomegalovirus association was listed for roughly 160 TCR beta chains.

The CDR3 runs to 14 residues. The J segment lost 5 bases and the V segment lost 3 bases, leaving 4 bases of the junction unmatched. Germline CDR1 MNHNS, CDR2 SASEGT. With regard to this clone: Its antigen remains unknown.

The sequence was collected from a woman aged 18-30 years in good health and CMV-seronegative. V is TRBV6-1 and J is TRBJ2-1; TRBD1 agrees at 7 bases. Sequencing was done on a sample of PBMCs. The CDR3 protein is CASSDWTGNNEQFF. The DNA for the CDR3 is TGTGCCAGCAGTGATTGGACAGGCAACAATGAGCAGTTCTTC.